The rows below give T cell receptor beta chains drawn from one sample of a study of blood T cell repertoires in COVID-19. The protocol was immunoSEQ multiplex PCR, while the TCRdb copy is restricted to in-frame clones and leaves out a portion. The sample lists about 50,000 clones, 70% to 80% occurring once. Sequences were obtained from PBMCs or T cells enriched from blood (not recorded which). The source of these receptors is a woman aged 50 to 65 with acute COVID-19. Both conserved end residues are trimmed from each CDR3. The order of the fields is J gene, V gene, CDR3 protein.

j_gene: TRBJ2-1; v_gene: TRBV9; CDR3aa: ASSVSGGVLNEQF
j_gene: TRBJ1-1; v_gene: TRBV13; CDR3aa: ASSQRVQGNTEAF
j_gene: TRBJ1-1; v_gene: TRBV2; CDR3aa: ASSGDRNTEAF
j_gene: TRBJ2-5; v_gene: TRBV4-1; CDR3aa: ASSSPRGETQY
j_gene: TRBJ1-5; v_gene: TRBV7-8; CDR3aa: ASSSHDRINQPQH
j_gene: TRBJ2-7; v_gene: TRBV14; CDR3aa: ASSQEQQGHSYEQY
j_gene: TRBJ1-6; v_gene: TRBV3-1/TRBV3-2; CDR3aa: ASSQVYRDNSPLH
j_gene: TRBJ2-1; v_gene: TRBV5-1; CDR3aa: ASSSRRDNEQF
j_gene: TRBJ1-3; v_gene: TRBV27; CDR3aa: ASSLTGGNKGNTIY
j_gene: TRBJ2-1; v_gene: TRBV14; CDR3aa: ASSPRKGGNEQF
j_gene: TRBJ2-1; v_gene: TRBV7-9; CDR3aa: ASSPRGSSYNEQF
j_gene: TRBJ1-2; v_gene: TRBV6-7; CDR3aa: ASHQGMGGYT
j_gene: TRBJ2-7; v_gene: TRBV19; CDR3aa: ASSSGSSYEQY
j_gene: TRBJ1-2; v_gene: TRBV14; CDR3aa: ASSETGGNYGYT
j_gene: TRBJ2-5; v_gene: TRBV3-1/TRBV3-2; CDR3aa: ASSQGRGLETQY
j_gene: TRBJ1-5; v_gene: TRBV3-1/TRBV3-2; CDR3aa: ASSQATTQPQH
j_gene: TRBJ1-2; v_gene: TRBV18; CDR3aa: ASSPTGGSYGYT
j_gene: TRBJ2-3; v_gene: TRBV3-1/TRBV3-2; CDR3aa: ASSLQGFHTDTQY
j_gene: TRBJ1-1; v_gene: TRBV7-2; CDR3aa: ASSVQGRGTEAF
j_gene: TRBJ1-1; v_gene: TRBV5-1; CDR3aa: ASSFIPTGEDTEAF
j_gene: TRBJ2-5; v_gene: TRBV6-5; CDR3aa: ASSYKRGKETQY
j_gene: TRBJ2-7; v_gene: TRBV2; CDR3aa: ASRGGQIYEQY